Listed below are T cell receptor beta chains from one sample, sequenced in a study of long-term antiretroviral therapy in people with HIV. Sequencing used immunoSEQ multiplex PCR; TCRdb keeps in-frame clones, though not all of them. The sample holds about 39,000 clones; 80% to 90% are singletons and the top ten take about 4.2%. This specimen was unsorted PBMCs, taken just before starting antiretroviral therapy. The receptors stem from a woman aged 18-29 years with HIV. CDR3s include the opening cysteine and the closing phenylalanine or tryptophan. A D gene is named only where the DNA matches it firmly. The listing skips clone size in some rows; elsewhere it reads once, few, many or a size class.

- | TRBJ1-4 | TRBV27 | - | 13 | TGTGCCAGCAGTTTGATAGAAGGTGAAAAACTGTTTTTT | CASSLIEGEKLFF
- | TRBJ1-5 | TRBV10-3 | - | 15 | TGTGCCATCAGTGAGTCGAGGGACACGAATCAGCCCCAGCATTTT | CAISESRDTNQPQHF
- | TRBJ2-1 | TRBV18 | - | 17 | TGTGCCAGCTCGCACGCCGGAGCGCGAGCCTCTTACAATGAGCAGTTCTTC | CASSHAGARASYNEQFF
- | TRBJ1-5 | TRBV6-5 | - | 14 | TGTGCCAGCAGTTACTCCGGGCGGGGCGCTCCCCAGCATTTT | CASSYSGRGAPQHF
- | TRBJ1-2 | TRBV7-9 | - | 18 | TGTGCCAGCAGCCCTCCCGACTTCCTGACAGCATCGAACTATGGCTACACCTTC | CASSPPDFLTASNYGYTF
- | TRBJ2-1 | TRBV11-2 | - | 14 | TGTGCCAGCAGCTCGGGGATGGAAAGGACTACCGGGTTCTTC | CASSSGMERTTGFF
- | TRBJ2-5 | TRBV9 | - | 14 | TGTGCCAGCCCGCGGGGGCAGCCACAAGAGACCCAGTACTTC | CASPRGQPQETQYF
- | TRBJ2-6 | TRBV5-1 | - | 18 | TGCGCCAGCAGCTTGGATCACAGGGAGGGTACTGGGGCCAACGTCCTGACTTTC | CASSLDHREGTGANVLTF
- | TRBJ2-5 | TRBV10-3 | - | 13 | TGTGCCATGGCAATGGGGGGCGGTGAGACCCAGTACTTC | CAMAMGGGETQYF
once | TRBJ2-1 | TRBV7-3 | - | 14 | TGTGCCAGCAGCTTCGCACCGTTTGTAGGTGAGCAGTTCTTC | CASSFAPFVGEQFF
- | TRBJ2-1 | TRBV29-1 | - | 21 | TGCAGCGTTGAATGGGGTAGAGGGAATAGTGGCTTCACTCTAACCTACAATGAGCAGTTCTTC | CSVEWGRGNSGFTLTYNEQFF
- | TRBJ1-1 | TRBV19 | - | 15 | TGTGCCAGTACCGAGGGTAGGAGTCAGAACACTGAAGCTTTCTTT | CASTEGRSQNTEAFF
- | TRBJ2-7 | TRBV27 | - | 13 | TGTGCCAGCAGTTTTTATCGGGGGTACGAGCAGTACTTC | CASSFYRGYEQYF
- | TRBJ2-2 | TRBV7-9 | - | 17 | TGTGCCAGCAGTTCCACTACGTCCAGGGAGTTCGCCGGGGAGCTGTTTTTT | CASSSTTSREFAGELFF
once | TRBJ2-4 | TRBV7-2 | TRBD1 | 14 | TGTGCCAGCAGCCCGGGACAGGGAAGTCAAATTCAGTACTTC | CASSPGQGSQIQYF
- | TRBJ1-5 | TRBV11-2 | - | 15 | TGTGCCAGCAGCTCGGGCCTCTACCCCAATCAGCCCCAGCATTTT | CASSSGLYPNQPQHF
- | TRBJ2-3 | TRBV7-9 | TRBD2 | 16 | TGTGCCAGCTCGAGGGGTCTAGCGGGGGCCACAGATACGCAGTATTTT | CASSRGLAGATDTQYF
once | TRBJ2-7 | TRBV10-1 | - | 16 | TGCGCCAGCAGTGAGGGGGGGGGCGCTAATCCCTACGAGCAGTACTTC | CASSEGGGANPYEQYF
- | TRBJ1-2 | TRBV28 | - | 14 | TGTGCCAGCAGCAATACCCGAACGGGCTATGGCTACACCTTC | CASSNTRTGYGYTF
- | TRBJ2-1 | TRBV7-2 | TRBD2 | 15 | TGTGCCAGCAGCGTGACTAGCGGCCCCTACAATGAGCAGTTCTTC | CASSVTSGPYNEQFF
- | TRBJ2-4 | TRBV28 | - | 17 | TGTGCCAGCAGTTACCTACGGGGTGCCAGGGGAGAAAACATTCAGTACTTC | CASSYLRGARGENIQYF
- | TRBJ2-7 | TRBV28 | - | 11 | TGTGCCAGCAGTGAGGCCTACGAGCAGTACTTC | CASSEAYEQYF
- | TRBJ2-1 | TRBV5-1 | - | 15 | TGCGCCAGCAGCTTGGGGGCAGGGGTCAACAATGAGCAGTTCTTC | CASSLGAGVNNEQFF
- | TRBJ1-4 | TRBV7-2 | TRBD1 | 18 | TGTGCCAGCAGCTTGAGGGGGAACAGGGGGGCGACTAATGAAAAACTGTTTTTT | CASSLRGNRGATNEKLFF
- | TRBJ2-7 | TRBV19 | - | 16 | TGTGCCAGTTCGACCCCGGTGGGGCACGGCTCCTACGAGCAGTACTTC | CASSTPVGHGSYEQYF
- | TRBJ2-5 | TRBV9 | - | 15 | TGTGCCAGCAGTATGGGGCCTGTGGGGGGAGAGACCCAGTACTTC | CASSMGPVGGETQYF
- | TRBJ2-2 | TRBV4-3 | - | 14 | TGCGCCAGCAGCCAAGTTAGCGGCGGCGGGGAGCTGTTTTTT | CASSQVSGGGELFF
- | TRBJ2-1 | TRBV6-4 | TRBD2 | 14 | TGTGCCAGCAGTGAAGGACTAGAGTACAATGAGCAGTTCTTC | CASSEGLEYNEQFF
few | TRBJ1-2 | TRBV11-2 | TRBD1 | 13 | TGTGCCAGCAGCTTAACAGGGGAGGATGGCTACACCTTC | CASSLTGEDGYTF
- | TRBJ1-5 | TRBV27 | - | 16 | TGTGCCAGCAGTTTGGAAGGGTGGGGGGGCAATCAGCCCCAGCATTTT | CASSLEGWGGNQPQHF
- | TRBJ2-3 | TRBV10-3 | - | 16 | TGTGCCATCAGTGGTACAGGGTTGGCTAGCACAGATACGCAGTATTTT | CAISGTGLASTDTQYF
- | TRBJ2-6 | TRBV28 | TRBD1 | 15 | TGTGCCAGCAGTTTATCGGGACAGGGGGCCAACGTCCTGACTTTC | CASSLSGQGANVLTF
- | TRBJ2-7 | TRBV11-1 | - | 12 | TGTGCCAGCTCGGCAGGGACCTACGAGCAGTACTTC | CASSAGTYEQYF
- | TRBJ2-1 | TRBV29-1 | - | 13 | TGCAGCGCTGAGACAGGACGGTGGGGTGAGCAGTTCTTC | CSAETGRWGEQFF
- | TRBJ1-1 | TRBV7-3 | TRBD1 | 14 | TGTGCCAGCAGCTCAGGGGGGACAGGGACTGAAGCTTTCTTT | CASSSGGTGTEAFF
- | TRBJ1-1 | TRBV4-2 | - | 13 | TGTGCCAGCAGCCAAGGGGCATACACTGAAGCTTTCTTT | CASSQGAYTEAFF